The sequence of this T cell receptor (beta chain) was determined in a study of blood T cell repertoires in COVID-19. Study overall: Some COVID-19 samples were acute and others convalescent; all came from the United States, Italy and Spain. T cells, B-cell-depleted T cells, or PBMCs supplied cDNA or gDNA.

Per the original methods: Reference gene primer amplification yielded estimated nucleated cell counts. Produced via immunoSEQ multiplex PCR; TCRdb's table is partial and in-frame only. V and J calls and clone size come straight from that table; D and trimming were deduced from the DNA. The data contain approximately 450,000 clones, 80% to 90% of them singletons. Two negative PCRs, clearance, or symptom resolution characterized the recovered Cohort 3 donors. The CDR3 extends over 12 amino acids. With 6 bases removed from V and 2 bases from J, the gap between germline ends came to 6 bases. The sample comprised PBMCs or T cells enriched from blood (not recorded which). This TCR was sampled from a young man who had recovered from COVID-19. This rearrangement joins TRBV12-3 or TRBV12-4 to TRBJ2-3; no firm D call. CDR3 sequence (DNA): TGTGCCAGCAGCCGTTCCACAGATACGCAGTATTTT. Translation gives CASSRSTDTQYF.